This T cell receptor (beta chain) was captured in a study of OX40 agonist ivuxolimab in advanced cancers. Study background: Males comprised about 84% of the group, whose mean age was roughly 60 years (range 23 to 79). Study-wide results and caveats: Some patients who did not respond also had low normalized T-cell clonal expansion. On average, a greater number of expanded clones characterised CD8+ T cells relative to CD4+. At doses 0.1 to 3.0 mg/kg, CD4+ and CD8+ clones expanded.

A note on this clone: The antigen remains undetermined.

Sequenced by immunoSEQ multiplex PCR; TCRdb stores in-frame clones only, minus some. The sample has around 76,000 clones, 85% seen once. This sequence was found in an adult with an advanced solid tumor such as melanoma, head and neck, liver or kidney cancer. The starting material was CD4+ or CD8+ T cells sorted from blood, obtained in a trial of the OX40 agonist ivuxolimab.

CDR3 sequence: CASSFRFDSNQPQHF. The CDR3 DNA reads TGTGCCAGCAGTTTTCGCTTTGATAGCAATCAGCCCCAGCATTTT. The V and J genes are TRBV27 and TRBJ1-5, with D unresolved. Looked up from germline, CDR1 is MNHEY and CDR2 is SMNVEV (reference sequence). This CDR3 is 15 amino acids long. V lost 3 bases to trimming and J lost 0 bases, with 9 bases between them.